One sample yielded the 4 T cell receptor beta chains listed below, sequenced in a study of blood T cell repertoires in COVID-19. Sequencing was performed with immunoSEQ multiplex PCR; in TCRdb, only in-frame clones are kept and a portion is missing. The sample carries about 110,000 clones, 60% to 85% recorded once. Material: peripheral blood. These TCRs come from a human donor in a cohort sampled during active or convalescent COVID-19.

CDR3 amino acids: CASSLLLGAGYNEQFF. The DNA of the CDR3 is TGTGCCAGCAGCTTACTCCTAGGGGCGGGATACAATGAGCAGTTCTTC. The chain couples TRBV7-9 to TRBJ2-1; TRBD2 is a possible D gene (6 bases). The CDR3 loop spans 16 amino acids. Germline-derived CDR1 and CDR2 are SEHNR and FQNEAQ (reference sequence). The V end was cut by 2 bases, the J end by 4 bases, with 15 bases between.

The rearrangement links TRBV3-1 (or the pseudogene TRBV3-2) to TRBJ2-7, with 9 nucleotides matching TRBD2. J gave up 2 bases and V 2 bases, and 4 bases lay outside the gene matches. The V gene's germline CDR1 is LGHDT and CDR2 YNNKEL (reference sequence). The CDR3 is made up of 15 amino acids. CDR3 coding DNA: TGTGCCAGCAGCCAACAAGCGGGGGGCCCCTACGAGCAGTACTTC. Its protein is CASSQQAGGPYEQYF.

The gene calls are TRBV2 and TRBJ1-1; 10 bases fit TRBD1. Germline trimming cut 6 bases from V and 1 base from J; bases unmatched to any gene: 11. The CDR3 consists of 17 residues. Germline CDR1 is SNHLY and CDR2 is FYNNEI. The chain's CDR3 is CASSGIWGQGPNTEAFF. In DNA form, the CDR3 reads TGTGCCAGCAGCGGCATATGGGGACAGGGGCCGAACACTGAAGCTTTCTTT.

As regards this clone: Other nucleotide sequences from this sample produce the same CDR3. CDR3 loop: CASSLGGGPQETQYF. The CDR3, as DNA: TGTGCCAGCAGCTTGGGGGGAGGTCCTCAAGAGACCCAGTACTTC. The chain is built from TRBV11-2 and TRBJ2-5; D may be TRBD2 (6 bases). This CDR3 is 15 amino acids long. Germline assignment: CDR1 SGHAT and CDR2 FQNNGV. Trimming removed 3 bases at V and 2 bases at J, with 13 bases between.